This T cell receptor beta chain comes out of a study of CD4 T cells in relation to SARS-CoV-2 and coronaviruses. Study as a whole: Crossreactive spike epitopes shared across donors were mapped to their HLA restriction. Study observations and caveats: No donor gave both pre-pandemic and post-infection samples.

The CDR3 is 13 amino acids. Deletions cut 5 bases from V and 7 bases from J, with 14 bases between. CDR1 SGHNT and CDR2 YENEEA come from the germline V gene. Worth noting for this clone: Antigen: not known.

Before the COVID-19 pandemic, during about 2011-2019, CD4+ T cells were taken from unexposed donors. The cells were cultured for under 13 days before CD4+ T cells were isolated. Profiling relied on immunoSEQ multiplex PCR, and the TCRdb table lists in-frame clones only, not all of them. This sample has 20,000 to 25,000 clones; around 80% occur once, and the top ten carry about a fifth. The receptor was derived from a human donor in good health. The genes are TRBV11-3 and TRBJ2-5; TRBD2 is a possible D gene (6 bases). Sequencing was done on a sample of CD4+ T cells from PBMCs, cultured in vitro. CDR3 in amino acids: CASSLSGTATQYF. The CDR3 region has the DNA TGTGCCAGCAGCCTGTCCGGGACTGCGACCCAGTACTTC.